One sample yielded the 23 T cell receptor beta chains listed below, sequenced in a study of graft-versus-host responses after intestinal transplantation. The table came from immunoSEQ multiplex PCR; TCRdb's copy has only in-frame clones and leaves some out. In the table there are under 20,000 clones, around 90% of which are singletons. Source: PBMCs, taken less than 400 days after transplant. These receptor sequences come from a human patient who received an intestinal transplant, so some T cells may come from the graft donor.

The CDR3 sequence is CASSHRDRGFINYGYTF. As DNA, the CDR3 is TGTGCCAGCAGCCACCGGGACAGGGGCTTTATTAACTATGGCTACACCTTC. V is TRBV5-4 and J is TRBJ1-2; 10 bases align to TRBD1. The CDR3 is 17 amino acids. Germline-derived CDR1 and CDR2 are SGHNT and YYREEE (reference sequence). The V and J ends lost 4 bases and 1 base, in that order; junction bases with no gene match: 10.

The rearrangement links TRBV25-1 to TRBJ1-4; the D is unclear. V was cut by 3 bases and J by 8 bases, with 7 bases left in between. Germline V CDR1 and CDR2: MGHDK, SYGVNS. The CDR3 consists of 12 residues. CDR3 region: CASSDVVEKLFF. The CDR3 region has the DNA TGTGCCAGCAGTGACGTAGTCGAAAAACTGTTTTTT.

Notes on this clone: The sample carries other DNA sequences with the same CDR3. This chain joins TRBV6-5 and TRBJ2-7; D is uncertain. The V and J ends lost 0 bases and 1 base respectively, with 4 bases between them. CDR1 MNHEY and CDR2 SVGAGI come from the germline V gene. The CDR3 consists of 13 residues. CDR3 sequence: CASSYSPSYEQYF. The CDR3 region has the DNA TGTGCCAGCAGTTACTCTCCATCCTACGAGCAGTACTTC.

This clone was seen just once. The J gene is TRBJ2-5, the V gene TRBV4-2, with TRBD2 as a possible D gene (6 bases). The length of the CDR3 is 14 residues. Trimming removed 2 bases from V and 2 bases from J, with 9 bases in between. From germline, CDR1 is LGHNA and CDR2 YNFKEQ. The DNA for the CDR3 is TGTGCCAGCAGCCAACCCGGACTACAAGAGACCCAGTACTTC. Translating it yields CASSQPGLQETQYF.

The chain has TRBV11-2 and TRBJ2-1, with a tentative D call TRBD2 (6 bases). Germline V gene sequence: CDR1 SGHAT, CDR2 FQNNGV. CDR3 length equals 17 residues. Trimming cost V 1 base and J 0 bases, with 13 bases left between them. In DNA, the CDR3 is TGTGCCAGCAGCTTAGGAGTGTGGGACTTCTCCTACAATGAGCAGTTCTTC. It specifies CASSLGVWDFSYNEQFF. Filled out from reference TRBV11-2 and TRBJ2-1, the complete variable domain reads EAGVAQSPRYKIIEKRQSVAFWCNPISGHATLYWYQQILGQGPKLLIQFQNNGVVDDSQLPKDRFSAERLKGVDSTLKIQPAKLEDSAVYLCASSLGVWDFSYNEQFFGPGTRLTVL.

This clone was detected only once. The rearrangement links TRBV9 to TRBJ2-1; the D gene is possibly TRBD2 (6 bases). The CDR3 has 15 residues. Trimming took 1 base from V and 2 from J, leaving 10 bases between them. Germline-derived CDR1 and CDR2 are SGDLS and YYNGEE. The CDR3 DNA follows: TGTGCCAGCAGCGTATCAGGACTACCCTACAATGAGCAGTTCTTC. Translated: CASSVSGLPYNEQFF.

The CDR3 spells CASSLWPSTSLDYNEQFF. The CDR3 region has the DNA TGCGCCAGCAGCTTGTGGCCCTCGACTAGCTTGGACTACAATGAGCAGTTCTTC. The chain links TRBV5-1 to TRBJ2-1, with TRBD2 matching over 7 bases. The CDR3 totals 18 residues. CDR1 is SGHRS and CDR2 is YFSETQ in the germline V gene. Unmatched junction bases numbered 13, after V lost 1 base and J lost 3 bases.

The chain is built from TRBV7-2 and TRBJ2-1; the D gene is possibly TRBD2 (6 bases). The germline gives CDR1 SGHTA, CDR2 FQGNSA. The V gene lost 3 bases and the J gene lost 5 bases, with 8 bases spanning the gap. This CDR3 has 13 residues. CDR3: CASSLTGDNEQFF. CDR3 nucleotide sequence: TGTGCCAGCAGCTTGACGGGAGACAATGAGCAGTTCTTC.

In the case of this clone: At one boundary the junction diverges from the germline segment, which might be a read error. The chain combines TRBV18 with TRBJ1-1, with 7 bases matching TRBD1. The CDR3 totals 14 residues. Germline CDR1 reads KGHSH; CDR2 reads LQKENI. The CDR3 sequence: CASSPKTGNAEAFF. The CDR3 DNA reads TGTGCCAGCTCACCAAAGACAGGGAACGCTGAAGCTTTCTTT.

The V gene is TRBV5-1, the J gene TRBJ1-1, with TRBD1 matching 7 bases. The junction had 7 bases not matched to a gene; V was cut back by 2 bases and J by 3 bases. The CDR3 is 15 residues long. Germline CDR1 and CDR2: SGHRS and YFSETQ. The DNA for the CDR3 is TGCGCCAGCAGCTTAAGCTATCAGGGGGACACTGAAGCTTTCTTT. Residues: CASSLSYQGDTEAFF.

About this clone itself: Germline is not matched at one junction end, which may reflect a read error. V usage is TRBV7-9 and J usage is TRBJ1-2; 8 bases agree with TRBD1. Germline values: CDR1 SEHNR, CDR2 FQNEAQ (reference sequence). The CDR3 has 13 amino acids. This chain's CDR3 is CASSLLISQGADF. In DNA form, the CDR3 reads TGTGCCAGCAGCCTACTCATCTCCCAGGGGGCGGACTTC.

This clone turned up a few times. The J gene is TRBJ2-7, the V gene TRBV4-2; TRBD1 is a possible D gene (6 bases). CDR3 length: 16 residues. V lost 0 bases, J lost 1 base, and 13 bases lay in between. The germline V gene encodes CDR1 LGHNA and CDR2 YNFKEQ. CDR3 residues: CASSQEGGGFSYEQYF. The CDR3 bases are TGTGCCAGCAGCCAAGAAGGTGGGGGCTTTTCCTACGAGCAGTACTTC.

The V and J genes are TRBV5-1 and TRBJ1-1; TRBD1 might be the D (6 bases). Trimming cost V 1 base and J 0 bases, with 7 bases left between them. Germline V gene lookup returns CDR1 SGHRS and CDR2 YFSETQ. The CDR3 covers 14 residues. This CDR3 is CASSLRTVNTEAFF. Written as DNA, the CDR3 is TGCGCCAGCAGCTTGAGGACAGTGAACACTGAAGCTTTCTTT. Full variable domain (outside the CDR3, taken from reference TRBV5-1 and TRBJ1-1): KAGVTQTPRYLIKTRGQQVTLSCSPISGHRSVSWYQQTPGQGLQFLFEYFSETQRNKGNFPGRFSGRQFSNSRSEMNVSTLELGDSALYLCASSLRTVNTEAFFGQGTRLTVV.

CDR3 in DNA: TGTGCCAGCAGTTACGGGGGGACTAGCCCAGATACGCAGTATTTT. This gives the protein CASSYGGTSPDTQYF. The chain uses TRBV6-5 and TRBJ2-3, with 9 bases lining up with TRBD2. After removal of 2 bases from V and 4 bases from J, the junction contained 4 bases not matched to a gene. In germline, CDR1 is MNHEY, CDR2 SVGAGI. This CDR3 comprises 15 residues.

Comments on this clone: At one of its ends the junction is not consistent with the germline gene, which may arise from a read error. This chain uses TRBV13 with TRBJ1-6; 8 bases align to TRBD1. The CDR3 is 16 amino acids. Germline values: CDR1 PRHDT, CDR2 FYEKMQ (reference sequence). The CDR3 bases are TGTGCCAGCGGCTTAGCCCTGACAGGGGTCAATTCACCCCTCCACTTT. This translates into CASGLALTGVNSPLHF.

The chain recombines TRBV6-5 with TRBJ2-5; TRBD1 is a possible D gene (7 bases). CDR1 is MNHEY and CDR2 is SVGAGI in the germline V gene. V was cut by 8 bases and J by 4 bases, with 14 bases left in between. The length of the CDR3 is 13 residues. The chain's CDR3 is CASRRGALETQYF. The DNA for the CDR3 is TGTGCCAGCCGCAGGGGGGCCCTAGAGACCCAGTACTTC.

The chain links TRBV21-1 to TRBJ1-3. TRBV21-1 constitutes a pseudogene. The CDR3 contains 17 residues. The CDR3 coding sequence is TGTGCCAGCAGACCAAGGGTGCTACAACACGCACGAAACACCATATATTTT. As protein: CASRPRVLQHARNTIYF.

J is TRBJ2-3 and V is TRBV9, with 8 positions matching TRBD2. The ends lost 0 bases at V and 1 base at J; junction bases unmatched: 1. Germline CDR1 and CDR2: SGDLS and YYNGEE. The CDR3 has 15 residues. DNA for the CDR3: TGTGCCAGCAGCGTAGACGGGAGGGGCACAGATACGCAGTATTTT. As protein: CASSVDGRGTDTQYF.

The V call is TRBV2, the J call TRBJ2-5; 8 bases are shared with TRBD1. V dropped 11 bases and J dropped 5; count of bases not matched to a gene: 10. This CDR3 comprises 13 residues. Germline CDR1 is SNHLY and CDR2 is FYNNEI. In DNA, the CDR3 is TGTGCCGCTAGCAGGGGGCTAGGGGAGACCCAGTACTTC. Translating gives CAASRGLGETQYF.

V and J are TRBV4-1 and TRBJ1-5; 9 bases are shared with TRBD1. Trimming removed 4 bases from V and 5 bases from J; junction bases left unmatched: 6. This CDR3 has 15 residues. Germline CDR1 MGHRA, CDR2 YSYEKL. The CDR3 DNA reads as TGCGCCAGCAGCCGTCCGGACAGGGGCGATCAGCCCCAGCATTTT. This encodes CASSRPDRGDQPQHF.

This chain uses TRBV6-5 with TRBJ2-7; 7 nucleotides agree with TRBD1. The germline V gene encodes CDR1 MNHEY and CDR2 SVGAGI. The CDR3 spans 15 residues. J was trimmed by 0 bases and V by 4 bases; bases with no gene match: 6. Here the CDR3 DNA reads TGTGCCAGCAGTTCCACCCGGACAGGCTCCTACGAGCAGTACTTC. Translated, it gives CASSSTRTGSYEQYF.

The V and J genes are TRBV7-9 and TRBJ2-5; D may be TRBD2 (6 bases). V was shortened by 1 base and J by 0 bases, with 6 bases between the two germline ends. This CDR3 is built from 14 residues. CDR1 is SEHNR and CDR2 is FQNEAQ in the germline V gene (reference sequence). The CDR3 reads CASSLGRDQETQYF. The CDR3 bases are TGTGCCAGCAGCTTAGGGAGGGACCAAGAGACCCAGTACTTC.

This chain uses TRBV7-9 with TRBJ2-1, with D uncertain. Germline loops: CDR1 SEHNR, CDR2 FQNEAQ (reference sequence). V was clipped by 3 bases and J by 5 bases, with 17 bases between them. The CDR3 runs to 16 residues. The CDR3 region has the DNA TGTGCCAGCAGCTTTGGTCCCAAGCTTTTAGACAATGAGCAGTTCTTC. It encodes CASSFGPKLLDNEQFF.